This TCR beta chain was recorded in a study of T cells in localized non-small cell lung cancer. Study-wide points: Longer overall survival was linked to higher blood T cell density. Appearing in adjacent lung were a median roughly 60 of the top 100 tumor clones. Because sequencing included only one region (of the tumor), heterogeneity remains possible.

TCRdb keeps only in-frame clones here, not all; method: immunoSEQ multiplex PCR. Here the sample spans more than 15,000 clones, around 89% being singletons. V was pared by 2 bases and J by 0 bases, with 2 bases of the junction left unmatched. Germline CDR1 is KGHSH and CDR2 is LQKENI. The CDR3 totals 16 residues. Regarding this clone: Its antigen is unidentified.

Sequencing used peripheral blood, obtained before any cancer treatment. The V gene is TRBV18, the J gene TRBJ1-3; 9 bases align to TRBD1. The source is a female donor older than 55 with stage III squamous cell lung carcinoma. Here the CDR3 reads CASSPGQGNSGNTIYF. CDR3 in DNA: TGTGCCAGCTCACCAGGACAGGGGAACTCTGGAAACACCATATATTTT.